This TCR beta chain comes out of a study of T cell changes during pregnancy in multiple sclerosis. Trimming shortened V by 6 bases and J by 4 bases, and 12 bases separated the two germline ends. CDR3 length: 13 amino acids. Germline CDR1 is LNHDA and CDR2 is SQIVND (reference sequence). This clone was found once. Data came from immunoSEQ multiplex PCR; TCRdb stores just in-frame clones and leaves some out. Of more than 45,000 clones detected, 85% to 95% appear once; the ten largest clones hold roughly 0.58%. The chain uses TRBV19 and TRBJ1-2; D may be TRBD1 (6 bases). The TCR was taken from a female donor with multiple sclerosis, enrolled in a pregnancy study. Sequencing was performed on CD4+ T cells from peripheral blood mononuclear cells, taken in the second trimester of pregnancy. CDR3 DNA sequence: TGTGCCAGTAGGACCCCAGGGGTCTATGGCTACACCTTC. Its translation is CASRTPGVYGYTF.